Reported below is one T cell receptor beta chain. Its specificity is not known. Germline V gene lookup returns CDR1 MGHDK and CDR2 SYGVNS. Trimming stripped 4 bases from V and 1 base from J, with 7 bases between. There are 13 residues in the CDR3. TCRdb's table, derived via immunoSEQ multiplex PCR, lists solely in-frame clones and lacks some. The sample shows just under 100,000 clones, 80% to 85% of them seen only once. After autologous stem cell transplantation all patients relapsed, and prior brentuximab vedotin exposure differed between cohorts. The sample belongs to a study of PD-1 blockade in classical Hodgkin lymphoma. Notes on the study in general: Relapsed/refractory patients reportedly had lower baseline diversity than newly diagnosed patients.

The sequences come from peripheral blood mononuclear cells (PBMCs), collected at baseline. The source is a human donor with classical Hodgkin lymphoma. The J gene is TRBJ1-1, the V gene TRBV25-1; D call uncertain. This CDR3 is CASSVGSNTEAFF. The DNA for the CDR3 is TGTGCCAGCAGTGTGGGGTCGAACACTGAAGCTTTCTTT.